The clone carrying this T cell receptor beta chain came up many times. Its target is not known. These data come from a study of spatial heterogeneity in lung cancer. Study-wide points: Ubiquitous expanded tumor TCRs showed up in blood more at resection than follow-up.

A unique molecular identifier was carried by every single TCR cDNA molecule. MiXCR was run by TCRdb on the 5' RACE reads, yielding one entry per CDR3 protein. Of about 39,000 distinct CDR3 sequences in the sample, 5.8% were seen once. The germline V and J ends were trimmed by 3 bases and 3 bases, with 21 bases remaining between them. The CDR3 is 17 residues long. The germline CDR1 and CDR2 sequences are KGHSH and LQKENI. Time point given: sample taken at primary tumor resection. Unsorted tumor, nontumor lung tissue or cryopreserved PBMC supplied the whole RNA. Donors were around 70 untreated early-stage non-small cell lung cancer patients.

The rearrangement uses TRBV18 and TRBJ2-7, with D possibly TRBD1 on 6 matching bases. The origin of this receptor is a male donor with early-stage non-small cell lung cancer. The sequencing here drew on PBMCs, taken at surgery. CDR3 sequence (DNA): TGTGCCAGCTCACCTTCCTGGGGGCGCCTCGGAAACTACGAGCAGTACTTC. As protein: CASSPSWGRLGNYEQYF.